The 18 T cell receptor beta chains reported below all come from one sample, sequenced in a study of blood T cell repertoires in COVID-19. Only in-frame clones appear in the TCRdb table, and some are missing; sequencing was by immunoSEQ multiplex PCR. This sample carries roughly 160,000 clones, roughly 85% of them seen once, and the ten largest clones take about 8.2%. The sequencing input was peripheral blood. All receptors derive from a man aged 60 to 69 with acute or convalescent COVID-19.

This chain links TRBV19 with TRBJ1-5; 8 nucleotides agree with TRBD1. The CDR3 runs to 15 residues. V shed 6 bases, J shed 8 bases, and the junction held 12 bases outside the gene matches. Germline CDR1 reads LNHDA; CDR2 reads SQIVND (reference sequence). The CDR3 DNA reads TGTGCCAGTAGAAGACAGGGGACCCGCTCAGAGCCCCAGCATTTT. It translates to CASRRQGTRSEPQHF.

This chain uses TRBV18 with TRBJ2-7, with TRBD2 identical over 8 bases. With 6 bases clipped from V and 2 bases from J, the junction kept 9 bases outside the gene matches. In germline, CDR1 is KGHSH, CDR2 LQKENI. This CDR3 contains 15 residues. The CDR3 is CASSPRAGGTYEQYF. CDR3 nucleotides: TGTGCCAGCTCTCCTCGGGCGGGAGGAACCTACGAGCAGTACTTC.

In regard to this clone: The identical CDR3 is also encoded by other nucleotide sequences in the sample. In DNA, the CDR3 is TGTGCCATCAGTGAGTCAGGGGGAGACCGAGAGACCCAGTACTTC. Its translation: CAISESGGDRETQYF. The rearrangement uses TRBV10-3 and TRBJ2-5; tentative D call: TRBD1 (6 bases). The CDR3 contains 15 residues. Germline V CDR1 and CDR2: ENHRY, SYGVKD. With 0 bases removed from V and 4 bases from J, the gap between germline ends came to 12 bases.

V is TRBV10-1 and J is TRBJ2-4; the D gene is possibly TRBD2 (6 bases). This CDR3 region has 14 residues. V lost 6 bases and J 0 bases, leaving 9 bases between the germline ends. Germline values: CDR1 WNHNN, CDR2 SYGVQD (reference sequence). CDR3 bases: TGCGCCAGCAGGCGGGGAATAGCCAAAAACATTCAGTACTTC. Protein: CASRRGIAKNIQYF.

This clone has just one count. The chain has TRBV5-1 and TRBJ2-1; D unclear. The CDR3 is 13 amino acids. The V end lost 2 bases, the J end lost 5 bases, and 8 bases lay between the germline ends. Germline loops: CDR1 SGHRS, CDR2 YFSETQ. CDR3 coding DNA: TGCGCCAGCAGCTTTCCGGAGAACAATGAGCAGTTCTTC. It codes for CASSFPENNEQFF.

The chain couples TRBV9 to TRBJ1-5; D perhaps matches TRBD1 (6 bases). Looked up from germline, CDR1 is SGDLS and CDR2 is YYNGEE. With 3 bases removed from V and 2 bases from J, the gap between germline ends came to 12 bases. The CDR3 contains 15 residues. CDR3 amino acids: CASSDGEGGNQPQHF. CDR3 DNA: TGTGCCAGCAGCGATGGGGAGGGGGGCAATCAGCCCCAGCATTTT. The whole variable domain, remainder taken from reference TRBV9 and TRBJ1-5, is DSGVTQTPKHLITATGQRVTLRCSPRSGDLSVYWYQQSLDQGLQFLIQYYNGEERAKGNILERFSAQQFPDLHSELNLSSLELGDSALYFCASSDGEGGNQPQHFGDGTRLSIL.

The chain couples TRBV2 to TRBJ2-2; D might be TRBD2 (7 bases). Per germline, CDR1 SNHLY and CDR2 FYNNEI. Trimming pared 7 bases from V and 3 bases from J, leaving 12 bases between. The CDR3 is 14 amino acids. The CDR3 sequence is CASKQGGHTGELFF. CDR3 sequence (DNA): TGTGCCAGCAAACAGGGAGGGCACACCGGGGAGCTGTTTTTT.

This clone was counted a single time. V usage is TRBV7-6 and J usage is TRBJ2-7; perhaps TRBD1 as D (5 bases). Germline V gives CDR1 SGHVS, CDR2 FNYEAQ. V shed 0 bases and J shed 5 bases, with 26 bases lying between them. The CDR3 spans 19 residues. The CDR3 loop reads CASSLASQGLLVGDDEQYF. The DNA for the CDR3 is TGTGCCAGCAGCTTAGCGTCCCAGGGCCTGCTAGTCGGAGACGACGAGCAGTACTTC. Full variable domain (remainder filled in from reference TRBV7-6 and TRBJ2-7): GAGVSQSPRYKVTKRGQDVALRCDPISGHVSLYWYRQALGQGPEFLTYFNYEAQQDKSGLPNDRFSAERPEGSISTLTIQRTEQRDSAMYRCASSLASQGLLVGDDEQYFGPGTRLTVT.

The V gene is TRBV27, the J gene TRBJ1-6; no clear D gene. V gave up 5 bases and J gave up 0 bases, with 11 bases separating them. The germline V gene has CDR1 MNHEY and CDR2 SMNVEV (reference sequence). This CDR3 has 16 amino acids. The CDR3 spells CASSLQPSSYNSPLHF. The CDR3 DNA reads as TGTGCCAGCAGTCTTCAACCGAGCTCCTATAATTCACCCCTCCACTTT.

This rearrangement joins TRBV11-2 to TRBJ2-3; D might be TRBD2 (6 bases). Germline CDR1 is SGHAT and CDR2 is FQNNGV. The CDR3 totals 12 residues. V lost 7 bases and J lost 8, with 13 bases in between. The CDR3, as DNA: TGTGCCAGCACCTATTACGGGAGTACGCAGTATTTT. This codes for CASTYYGSTQYF. The whole variable domain, remainder taken from reference TRBV11-2 and TRBJ2-3, is EAGVAQSPRYKIIEKRQSVAFWCNPISGHATLYWYQQILGQGPKLLIQFQNNGVVDDSQLPKDRFSAERLKGVDSTLKIQPAKLEDSAVYLCASTYYGSTQYFGPGTRLTVL.

The gene calls are TRBV18 and TRBJ1-1; D is uncertain. The CDR3 has 12 amino acids. V was shortened by 6 bases and J by 1 base, with 6 bases between the two germline ends. CDR1 and CDR2 (germline): KGHSH, LQKENI. The CDR3 DNA sequence: TGTGCCAGCTCCGCGGGGAACACTGAAGCTTTCTTT. Translated, it gives CASSAGNTEAFF.

The chain links TRBV7-3 to TRBJ1-2, with 7 bases lining up with TRBD1. Looked up from germline, CDR1 is SGHTA and CDR2 is FQGTGA. This CDR3 has 12 residues. Trimming removed 8 bases from V and 7 bases from J; junction bases left unmatched: 7. CDR3 nucleotides: TGTGCCAGCCCCGGAGGGGGCTCTGGCTACACCTTC. Translated, it gives CASPGGGSGYTF.

For this clone: This same CDR3 is encoded by further DNA sequences in the sample. CDR3 sequence: CASRSGTGNQPQHF. The CDR3 DNA sequence: TGTGCCAGCAGGTCCGGGACAGGCAATCAGCCCCAGCATTTT. The J gene is TRBJ1-5, the V gene TRBV28, with 7 bases matching TRBD1. The CDR3 is made up of 14 amino acids. Germline assignment: CDR1 MDHEN and CDR2 SYDVKM. The V and J ends lost 6 bases and 2 bases, in that order; junction bases with no gene match: 4.

This chain joins TRBV18 and TRBJ2-2; D may be TRBD1 (6 bases). The CDR3 totals 14 residues. Trimming cost V 8 bases and J 2 bases, with 12 bases left between them. Germline V gene sequence: CDR1 KGHSH, CDR2 LQKENI. The CDR3 sequence is CASHGTFNTGELFF. DNA of the CDR3: TGTGCCAGCCACGGGACATTTAACACCGGGGAGCTGTTTTTT.

This clone was found a few times. This chain links TRBV3-1 (or the pseudogene TRBV3-2) with TRBJ2-7; possibly TRBD2 for D (5 bases). V lost 3 bases, J lost 2 bases, and 11 bases lay in between. CDR1 and CDR2 (germline): LGHDT, YNNKEL (reference sequence). CDR3 length equals 14 residues. CDR3 in DNA: TGTGCCAGCAGCCACTTGGACTCAACCTACGAGCAGTACTTC. This codes for CASSHLDSTYEQYF.

The rearrangement joins TRBV28 to TRBJ1-1; D gene ambiguous. The CDR3 has 13 residues. V was pared by 6 bases and J by 2 bases, with 10 bases between. CDR1 and CDR2 from the germline V gene are MDHEN and SYDVKM. This CDR3 is CASSPTLNTEAFF. In DNA, the CDR3 is TGTGCCAGCAGCCCTACCCTAAACACTGAAGCTTTCTTT.

J is TRBJ2-7 and V is TRBV2; D is perhaps TRBD1 (6 bases). From germline, CDR1 is SNHLY and CDR2 FYNNEI. The CDR3 totals 12 residues. V was cut by 7 bases and J by 4 bases, with 11 bases left in between. CDR3 in DNA: TGTGCCAGCATTCAACAGGGTTACGAGCAGTACTTC. Translated, it gives CASIQQGYEQYF.

The chain employs TRBV6-5 and TRBJ1-5; D is perhaps TRBD1 (5 bases). The CDR3 has 14 amino acids. The V gene's germline CDR1 is MNHEY and CDR2 SVGAGI. The CDR3 nucleotides are TGTGGCACCCACCAGGGATTCAGTAATCAGCCCCAGCATTTT. Its translation: CGTHQGFSNQPQHF.